Below are 27 T cell receptor beta chains sequenced from a single sample in a study of blood T cell repertoires in COVID-19. Profiled with immunoSEQ multiplex PCR; TCRdb holds only in-frame clones, not every one. The sample has over 100,000 clones, 86% seen once; the top ten hold about 4.1%. The specimen sequenced was peripheral blood. The receptors were gathered from a man aged 35 to 55 with acute or convalescent COVID-19.

V gene TRBV9 combines with J gene TRBJ2-5, with 8 bases lining up with TRBD1. V lost 3 bases to trimming and J lost 5 bases; unmatched junction nucleotides: 9. The CDR3 sequence is 15 residues long. Germline assignment: CDR1 SGDLS and CDR2 YYNGEE. CDR3 nucleotide sequence: TGTGCCAGCAGCGACCGACAGGGGTTCGAGGAGACCCAGTACTTC. Protein sequence: CASSDRQGFEETQYF.

The chain joins TRBV7-2 to TRBJ2-2, with 13 nucleotides matching TRBD2. J lost 5 bases, V lost 5 bases, and 8 bases had no gene match. Germline V gene data show CDR1 as SGHTA and CDR2 as FQGNSA. This CDR3 region has 17 residues. The CDR3 region has the DNA TGTGCCAGCAGCCCAACAGGACTAGCGGGAGTAACCGGGGAGCTGTTTTTT. This codes for CASSPTGLAGVTGELFF.

This chain joins TRBV6-6 and TRBJ2-7; D may be TRBD1 (6 bases). The CDR3 is 12 amino acids. Germline assignment: CDR1 MNHNY and CDR2 SVGAGI (reference sequence). Trimming cost V 6 bases and J 4 bases, with 10 bases left between them. CDR3 in DNA: TGTGCCAGCAGGGAACAGGGATACGAGCAGTACTTC. Translating it yields CASREQGYEQYF.

The chain combines TRBV19 with TRBJ1-3; 7 nucleotides agree with TRBD1. After removal of 7 bases from V and 1 base from J, the junction contained 13 bases not matched to a gene. The CDR3 contains 17 residues. Per germline, CDR1 LNHDA and CDR2 SQIVND (reference sequence). CDR3 loop: CASTLRTGPGSGNTIYF. The CDR3 DNA reads as TGTGCCAGTACCCTGAGGACAGGCCCTGGGTCTGGAAACACCATATATTTT.

The chain joins TRBV5-6 to TRBJ1-2, with D possibly TRBD1 on 5 matching bases. Trimming removed 5 bases from V and 4 bases from J, with 18 bases in between. Germline-derived CDR1 and CDR2 are SGHDT and YYEEEE. The CDR3 consists of 15 residues. CDR3 bases: TGTGCCAGCAGACATATCCAAGGGGCGACCTATGGCTACACCTTC. This codes for CASRHIQGATYGYTF.

The gene calls are TRBV10-3 and TRBJ2-4; tentative D call: TRBD2 (6 bases). This CDR3 is 15 amino acids long. Trimming pared 8 bases from V and 7 bases from J, leaving 21 bases between. Germline CDR1 and CDR2: ENHRY and SYGVKD. The CDR3 protein is CAISASGGENNIQYF. The CDR3 DNA is TGTGCCATCTCGGCAAGTGGCGGGGAGAATAACATTCAGTACTTC.

This clone was seen more than once but under ten times. The V gene is TRBV21-1, the J gene TRBJ2-1; the D call of TRBD2 is as the table states it, not checked on the DNA. TRBV21-1 is a pseudogene segment. The length of the CDR3 is 17 residues. CDR3 sequence reads: CASSPVCASGGAAEQFF. The CDR3 region has the DNA TGTGCCAGCAGTCCCGTTTGTGCTAGCGGGGGGGCCGCTGAGCAGTTCTTC.

V and J are TRBV27 and TRBJ1-1; D possibly corresponds to TRBD1 (6 bases). Trimming pared 6 bases from V and 1 base from J, leaving 15 bases between. CDR3 length: 15 residues. In germline, CDR1 is MNHEY, CDR2 SMNVEV (reference sequence). The CDR3 sequence: CASSRDTMGNTEAFF. CDR3 sequence (DNA): TGTGCCAGCAGCAGGGACACTATGGGGAACACTGAAGCTTTCTTT.

The chain links TRBV11-2 to TRBJ2-7; D may be TRBD2 (6 bases). V was clipped by 0 bases and J by 4 bases, with 10 bases between them. The germline gives CDR1 SGHAT, CDR2 FQNNGV. The CDR3 loop spans 14 amino acids. CDR3: CASSLDGSLYEQYF. The CDR3 DNA sequence: TGTGCCAGCAGCTTAGACGGGAGTCTTTACGAGCAGTACTTC.

V usage is TRBV30 and J usage is TRBJ1-6; D is unresolved. Germline V gene sequence: CDR1 GTSNPN, CDR2 SVGIG (reference sequence). Trimming took off 6 bases at V and 7 bases at J, with 19 bases between the two ends. The CDR3 covers 15 residues. CDR3 in amino acids: CACLIRGFSNSPLHF. The DNA of the CDR3 is TGTGCCTGTTTAATCCGAGGATTTAGCAATTCACCCCTCCACTTT.

The rearrangement uses TRBV5-1 and TRBJ2-2; 7 nucleotides match TRBD2. J gave up 3 bases and V 4 bases, and 6 bases lay outside the gene matches. The CDR3 sequence is 15 residues long. CDR1 and CDR2 from the germline V gene are SGHRS and YFSETQ. CDR3 sequence: CASSPTSWDTGELFF. CDR3 in DNA: TGCGCCAGCAGCCCGACTAGCTGGGACACCGGGGAGCTGTTTTTT.

V and J are TRBV24-1 and TRBJ2-1; 7 bases are a match to TRBD2. This CDR3 region has 13 residues. J was trimmed by 8 bases and V by 6 bases; bases with no gene match: 6. The germline V gene has CDR1 KGHDR and CDR2 SFDVKD. The CDR3 DNA sequence: TGTGCCACCAGTCGCTTTGGGGGGGATGAGCAGTTCTTC. This gives the protein CATSRFGGDEQFF.

This clone was found once. This chain links TRBV7-9 with TRBJ1-2; 7 bases map to TRBD1. J was trimmed by 7 bases and V by 2 bases; bases with no gene match: 13. Germline V gene sequence: CDR1 SEHNR, CDR2 FQNEAQ (reference sequence). The CDR3 runs 16 residues. In nucleotides, the CDR3 is TGTGCCAGCAGCTTACCCCGGGACAGCCTCGCGGGTGGCTACACCTTC. Protein sequence: CASSLPRDSLAGGYTF.

The gene calls are TRBV6-5 and TRBJ1-6; no clear D. Trimming took off 8 bases at V and 7 bases at J, with 12 bases between the two ends. From germline, CDR1 is MNHEY and CDR2 SVGAGI. CDR3 length: 13 residues. Written as DNA, the CDR3 is TGTGCCAGCGCCACCAAACAGAATTCACCCCTCCACTTT. Translating it yields CASATKQNSPLHF.

V and J are TRBV6-2 or TRBV6-3 and TRBJ1-5, with D unresolved. The CDR3 has 15 residues. Germline lookup yields CDR1 MNHEY and CDR2 SVGEGT. Trimming cost V 4 bases and J 4 bases, with 14 bases left between them. The CDR3 region is CASSSAGGRNQPQHF. The CDR3 bases are TGTGCCAGCAGTTCTGCCGGAGGGAGGAATCAGCCCCAGCATTTT.

This sequence joins TRBV4-1 and TRBJ1-3; 9 bases are a match to TRBD1. Germline V gene data show CDR1 as MGHRA and CDR2 as YSYEKL. The CDR3 runs 15 residues. Trimming at V came to 3 bases and at J to 4 bases, leaving 4 bases not matched to a gene. The CDR3 bases are TGCGCCAGCAGCCACCCCGGACAGGGGGGAAACACCATATATTTT. Amino acid sequence: CASSHPGQGGNTIYF.

The chain recombines TRBV30 with TRBJ1-3, with unresolved D. Trimming removed 2 bases from V and 4 bases from J, with 9 bases in between. CDR1 is GTSNPN, CDR2 SVGIG, per germline (reference sequence). This CDR3 comprises 13 residues. For the CDR3, the DNA is TGTGCCTGGAGTTTCGGGATCGGAAACACCATATATTTT. As protein: CAWSFGIGNTIYF.

The chain links TRBV5-1 to TRBJ2-7; a possible D gene is TRBD1 (6 bases). The V end lost 3 bases, the J end lost 0 bases, and 19 bases lay between the germline ends. The CDR3 spans 17 residues. Germline values: CDR1 SGHRS, CDR2 YFSETQ. In DNA, the CDR3 is TGCGCCAGCAGCTCAGGGGTGGGGCGGCCGGTCTCCTACGAGCAGTACTTC. Its protein product is CASSSGVGRPVSYEQYF.

This clone was found a few times. The CDR3, as DNA: TGCGCCAGCCAGGGTGGGGTAAGGAATTCACCCCTCCACTTT. Residues: CASQGGVRNSPLHF. The chain employs TRBV10-2 and TRBJ1-6; a possible D gene is TRBD1 (5 bases). CDR3 length: 14 residues. Germline V gives CDR1 WSHSY, CDR2 SAAADI. Trimming cost V 8 bases and J 7 bases, with 15 bases left between them.

This chain connects TRBV5-1 to TRBJ1-1; 9 bases match TRBD1. The CDR3 is 15 amino acids. Germline V gene sequence: CDR1 SGHRS, CDR2 YFSETQ. Trimming cost V 9 bases and J 1 base; bases outside gene matches: 10. In DNA form, the CDR3 reads TGCGCCACCCGAGCGGGACAGGGATGGAACACTGAAGCTTTCTTT. Its translation: CATRAGQGWNTEAFF.

The chain carries TRBV19 and TRBJ1-1, with no clear D. From germline, CDR1 is LNHDA and CDR2 SQIVND (reference sequence). The V gene lost 6 bases and the J gene lost 5 bases, with 13 bases spanning the gap. The CDR3 loop spans 13 amino acids. The CDR3 loop is CASSANRGTEAFF. CDR3 in DNA: TGTGCCAGTAGCGCGAACCGAGGGACTGAAGCTTTCTTT.

This rearrangement joins TRBV7-9 to TRBJ2-7; D call uncertain. From germline, CDR1 is SEHNR and CDR2 FQNEAQ (reference sequence). This CDR3 spans 12 amino acids. V shed 5 bases and J shed 7 bases, with 12 bases lying between them. CDR3 in amino acids: CASSLGPAEQYF. CDR3 nucleotides: TGTGCCAGCAGCCTGGGCCCAGCTGAGCAGTACTTC.

This rearrangement joins TRBV3-1 (or the pseudogene TRBV3-2) to TRBJ2-3; tentatively, D is TRBD2 (6 bases). The CDR3 has 16 residues. Germline CDR1 LGHDT, CDR2 YNNKEL (reference sequence). The ends were cut back, 0 bases at V and 6 bases at J, with 16 bases in the middle. CDR3 nucleotide sequence: TGTGCCAGCAGCCAAGACGCTAGCGAACCTTTGGATACGCAGTATTTT. This encodes CASSQDASEPLDTQYF.

Written as DNA, the CDR3 is TGTGCCAGCAGCCACCACCACGGGGGGGCGAACACCGGGGAGCTGTTTTTT. Translation: CASSHHHGGANTGELFF. This sequence joins TRBV7-2 and TRBJ2-2, with 8 bases that match TRBD2. V gave up 5 bases and J gave up 0 bases; unmatched junction bases: 8. CDR3 length equals 17 residues. Germline V gene data show CDR1 as SGHTA and CDR2 as FQGNSA.

The CDR3 reads CASSSYAGQFLGNTIYF. CDR3 coding DNA: TGTGCCAGCAGCTCGTACGCCGGACAGTTCCTTGGAAACACCATATATTTT. V and J are TRBV5-6 and TRBJ1-3; the D gene is possibly TRBD1 (6 bases). The CDR3 covers 17 residues. The V end lost 3 bases, the J end lost 3 bases, and 19 bases lay between the germline ends. The germline V gene has CDR1 SGHDT and CDR2 YYEEEE. The variable domain in full, with the rest retrieved from reference TRBV5-6 and TRBJ1-3, is DAGVTQSPTHLIKTRGQQVTLRCSPKSGHDTVSWYQQALGQGPQFIFQYYEEEERQRGNFPDRFSGHQFPNYSSELNVNALLLGDSALYLCASSSYAGQFLGNTIYFGEGSWLTVV.

This clone was detected once. The chain is built from TRBV5-1 and TRBJ1-2, with unresolved D. In germline, CDR1 is SGHRS, CDR2 YFSETQ. V was cut by 0 bases and J by 9 bases, with 15 bases left in between. The CDR3 sequence is 14 residues long. The DNA for the CDR3 is TGCGCCAGCAGCTTGGATCTCGCGACTAAGAGCTACACCTTC. Its translation is CASSLDLATKSYTF.

This clone was picked up a small number of times. This rearrangement joins TRBV19 to TRBJ1-5, with D hard to call. The germline V gene encodes CDR1 LNHDA and CDR2 SQIVND (reference sequence). The CDR3 is made up of 14 amino acids. Trimming removed 1 base at V and 5 bases at J, with 9 bases between. The CDR3, as DNA: TGTGCCAGTAGTATAGCTTCCGGGTATCAGCCCCAGCATTTT. It codes for CASSIASGYQPQHF.